This T cell receptor beta chain was recovered during a study of T cell repertoires in cytomegalovirus infection. Study-level information: Indications of both CMV infection and matching HLA type were provided by public TCR beta signatures. Study findings and constraints: Clonotypes of TCR beta that were HLA-C-restricted and CMV-specific dominated the ex vivo response. Summed frequency of shared TCR beta families picked out CMV carriers who also had the relevant HLA.

Germline lookup yields CDR1 SGHKS and CDR2 YYEKEE (reference sequence). The CDR3 consists of 16 residues. V was pared by 4 bases and J by 9 bases, with 13 bases of the junction left unmatched. A word on this clonotype: The antigen remains unidentified.

Using its own MiXCR run on the reads, TCRdb lists one record per CDR3 protein. In the table there are about 770,000 distinct CDR3 sequences, almost 30% of which are singletons. This receptor was identified in a human donor in good health (CMV status not recorded). Some clones in this sample may be carry-over from other donors' samples. The material was cultured CD8+ T cells from PBMCs, obtained from culture after CMV antigen stimulation. The V call is TRBV5-5, the J call TRBJ2-1; TRBD1 agrees at 10 bases. DNA for the CDR3: TGTGCCAGCAGCACCCCGGGACAGGGGTTGTACGGTGAGCAGTTCTTC. It yields the protein CASSTPGQGLYGEQFF.